This T cell receptor beta chain came from a study of radiotherapy plus CTLA-4 blockade in lung cancer. Study conclusions and caveats: Reports state that early shifts in blood T cell clones, with interferon-beta, best predicted response.

A remark on this clone: Antigen unknown.

V lost 2 bases and J 0 bases, leaving 5 bases between the germline ends. CDR1 and CDR2 (germline): SGHNT, YENEEA. The CDR3 spans 13 residues. Those patients who had chemo-refractory metastatic non-small-cell lung cancer were given focal radiation along with CTLA-4 blockade through ipilimumab. Only in-frame clones appear in the TCRdb table, and some are missing; sequencing was by immunoSEQ multiplex PCR. This table holds fewer than 150,000 clones, around 75% found once. The sample here was peripheral blood, taken from a patient treated with radiotherapy plus ipilimumab. The genes are TRBV11-3 and TRBJ2-7; D gene uncertain. This TCR was recovered from a human donor with non-small cell lung cancer who had a partial response to radiotherapy plus ipilimumab. As DNA, the CDR3 is TGTGCCAGCAGCTTAAGTAGCTCCTACGAGCAGTACTTC. Amino acid sequence: CASSLSSSYEQYF. The variable domain in full, completed from reference TRBV11-3 and TRBJ2-7, reads EAGVVQSPRYKIIEKKQPVAFWCNPISGHNTLYWYLQNLGQGPELLIRYENEEAVDDSQLPKDRFSAERLKGVDSTLKIQPAELGDSAVYLCASSLSSSYEQYFGPGTRLTVT.